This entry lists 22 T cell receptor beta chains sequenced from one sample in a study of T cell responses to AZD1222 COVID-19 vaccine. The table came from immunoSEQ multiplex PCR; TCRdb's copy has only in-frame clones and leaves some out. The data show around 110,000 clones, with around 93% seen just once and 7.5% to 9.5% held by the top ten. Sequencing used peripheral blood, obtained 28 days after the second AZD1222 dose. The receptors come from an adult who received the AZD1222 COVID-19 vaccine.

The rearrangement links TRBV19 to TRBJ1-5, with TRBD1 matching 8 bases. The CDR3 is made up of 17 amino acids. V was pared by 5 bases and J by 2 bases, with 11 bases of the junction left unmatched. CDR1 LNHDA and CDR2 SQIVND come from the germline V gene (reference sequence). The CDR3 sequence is CASSRRTGWSGNQPQHF. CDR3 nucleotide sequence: TGTGCCAGTAGTCGTCGGACAGGGTGGAGCGGCAATCAGCCCCAGCATTTT.

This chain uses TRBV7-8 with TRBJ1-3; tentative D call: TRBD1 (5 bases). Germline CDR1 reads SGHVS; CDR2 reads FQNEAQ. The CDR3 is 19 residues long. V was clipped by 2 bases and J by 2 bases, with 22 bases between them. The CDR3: CASSLSLDSRTFAGNTIYF. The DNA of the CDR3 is TGTGCCAGCAGCTTAAGCCTTGACTCTCGGACATTTGCTGGAAACACCATATATTTT.

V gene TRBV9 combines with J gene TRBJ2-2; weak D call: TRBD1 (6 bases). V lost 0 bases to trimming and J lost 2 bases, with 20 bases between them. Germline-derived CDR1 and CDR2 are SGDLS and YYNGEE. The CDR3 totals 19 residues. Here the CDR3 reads CASSVGSAATGTNTGELFF. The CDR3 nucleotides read TGTGCCAGCAGCGTAGGGTCTGCCGCCACAGGGACCAACACCGGGGAGCTGTTTTTT.

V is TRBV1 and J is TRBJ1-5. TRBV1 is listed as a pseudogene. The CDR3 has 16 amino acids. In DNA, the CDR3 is TGCACCAGCAGCCAAGATCGAGGTGATAACAATCAGCCCCAGCATTTT. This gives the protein CTSSQDRGDNNQPQHF.

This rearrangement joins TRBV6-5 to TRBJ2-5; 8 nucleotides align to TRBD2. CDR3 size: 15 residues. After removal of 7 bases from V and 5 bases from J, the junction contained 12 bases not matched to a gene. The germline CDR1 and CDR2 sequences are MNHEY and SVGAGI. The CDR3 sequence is CASKTLTSDAETQYF. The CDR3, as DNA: TGTGCCAGCAAAACCCTGACTAGCGATGCGGAGACCCAGTACTTC.

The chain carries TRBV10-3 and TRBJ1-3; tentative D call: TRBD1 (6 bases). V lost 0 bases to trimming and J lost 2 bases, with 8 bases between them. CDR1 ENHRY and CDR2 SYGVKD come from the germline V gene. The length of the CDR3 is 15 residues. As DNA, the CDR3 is TGTGCCATCAGTGAGTCGAGGGGGGCTGGAAACACCATATATTTT. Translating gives CAISESRGAGNTIYF.

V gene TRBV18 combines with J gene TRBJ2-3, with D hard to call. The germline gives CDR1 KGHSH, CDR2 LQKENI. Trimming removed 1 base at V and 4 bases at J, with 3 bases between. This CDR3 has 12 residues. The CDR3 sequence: CASSPQADTQYF. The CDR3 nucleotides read TGTGCCAGCTCACCACAGGCAGATACGCAGTATTTT.

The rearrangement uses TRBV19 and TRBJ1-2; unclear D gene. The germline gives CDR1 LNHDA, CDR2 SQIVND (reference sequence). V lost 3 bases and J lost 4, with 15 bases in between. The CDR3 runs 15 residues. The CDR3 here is CASSMRTAPGYGYTF. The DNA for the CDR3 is TGTGCCAGTAGTATGCGGACTGCTCCAGGCTATGGCTACACCTTC.

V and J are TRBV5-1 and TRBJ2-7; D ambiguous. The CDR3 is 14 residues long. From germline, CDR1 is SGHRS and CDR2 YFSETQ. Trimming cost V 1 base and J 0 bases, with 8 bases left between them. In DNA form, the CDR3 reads TGCGCCAGCAGCTTGAGGCCCGACTCCTACGAGCAGTACTTC. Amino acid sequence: CASSLRPDSYEQYF.

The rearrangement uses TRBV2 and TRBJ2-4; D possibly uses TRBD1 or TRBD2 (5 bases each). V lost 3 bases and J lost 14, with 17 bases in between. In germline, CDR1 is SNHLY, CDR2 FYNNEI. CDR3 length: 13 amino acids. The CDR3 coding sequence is TGTGCCAGCAGTGAGAGGGGCCTCAGGCGAAAGTACTTC. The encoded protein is CASSERGLRRKYF. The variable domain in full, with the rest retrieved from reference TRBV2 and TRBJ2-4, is EPEVTQTPSHQVTQMGQEVILRCVPISNHLYFYWYRQILGQKVEFLVSFYNNEISEKSEIFDDQFSVERPDGSNFTLKIRSTKLEDSAMYFCASSERGLRRKYFGAGTRLSVL.

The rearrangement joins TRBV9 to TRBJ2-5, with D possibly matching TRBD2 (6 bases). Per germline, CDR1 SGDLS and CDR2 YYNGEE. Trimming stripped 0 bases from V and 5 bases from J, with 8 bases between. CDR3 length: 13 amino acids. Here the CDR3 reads CASSVAGGETQYF. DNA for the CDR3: TGTGCCAGCAGCGTAGCTGGGGGGGAGACCCAGTACTTC.

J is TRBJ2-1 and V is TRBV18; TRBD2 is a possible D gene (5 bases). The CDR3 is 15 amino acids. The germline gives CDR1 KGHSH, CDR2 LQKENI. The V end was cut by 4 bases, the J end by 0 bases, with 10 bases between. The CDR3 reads CASSRPSGSYNEQFF. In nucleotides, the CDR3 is TGTGCCAGCTCACGTCCGAGCGGCTCCTACAATGAGCAGTTCTTC.

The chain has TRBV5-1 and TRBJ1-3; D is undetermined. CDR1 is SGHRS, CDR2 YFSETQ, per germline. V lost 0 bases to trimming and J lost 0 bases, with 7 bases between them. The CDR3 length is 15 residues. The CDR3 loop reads CASSLEASSGNTIYF. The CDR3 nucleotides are TGCGCCAGCAGCTTGGAGGCGTCCTCTGGAAACACCATATATTTT.

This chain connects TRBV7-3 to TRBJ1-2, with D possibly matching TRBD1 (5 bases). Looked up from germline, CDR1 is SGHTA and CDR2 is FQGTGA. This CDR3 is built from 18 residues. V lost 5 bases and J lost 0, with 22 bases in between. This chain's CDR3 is CASSLQPSSRVSNYGYTF. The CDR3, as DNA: TGTGCCAGCAGCCTCCAACCTAGCTCCAGGGTATCTAACTATGGCTACACCTTC. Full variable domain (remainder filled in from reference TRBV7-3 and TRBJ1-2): GAGVSQTPSNKVTEKGKYVELRCDPISGHTALYWYRQSLGQGPEFLIYFQGTGAADDSGLPNDRFFAVRPEGSVSTLKIQRTERGDSAVYLCASSLQPSSRVSNYGYTFGSGTRLTVV.

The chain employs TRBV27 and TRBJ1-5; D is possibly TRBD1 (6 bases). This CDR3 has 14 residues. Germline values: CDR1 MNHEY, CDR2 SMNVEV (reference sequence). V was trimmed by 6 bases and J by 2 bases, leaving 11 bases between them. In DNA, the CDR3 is TGTGCCAGCAGGGAGACAGGAGGCAATCAGCCCCAGCATTTT. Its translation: CASRETGGNQPQHF.

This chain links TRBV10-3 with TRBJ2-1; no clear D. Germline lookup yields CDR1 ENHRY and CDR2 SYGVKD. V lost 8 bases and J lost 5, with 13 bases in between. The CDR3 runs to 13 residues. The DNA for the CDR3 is TGTGCCATCGGGGAAGCCGGAGACAATGAGCAGTTCTTC. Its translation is CAIGEAGDNEQFF.

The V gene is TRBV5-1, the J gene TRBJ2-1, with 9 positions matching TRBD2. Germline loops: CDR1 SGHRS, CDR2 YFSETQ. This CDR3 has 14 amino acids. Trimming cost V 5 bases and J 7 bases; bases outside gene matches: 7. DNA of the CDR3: TGCGCCAGCAGTCTTAGCGGGAGTGAAAATGAGCAGTTCTTC. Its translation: CASSLSGSENEQFF.

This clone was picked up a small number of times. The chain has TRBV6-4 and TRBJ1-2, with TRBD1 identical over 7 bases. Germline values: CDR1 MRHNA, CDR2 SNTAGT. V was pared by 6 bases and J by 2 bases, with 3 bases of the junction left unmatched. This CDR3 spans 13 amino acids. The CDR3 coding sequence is TGTGCCAGCAGCGCGACAGGGAACTATGGCTACACCTTC. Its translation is CASSATGNYGYTF.

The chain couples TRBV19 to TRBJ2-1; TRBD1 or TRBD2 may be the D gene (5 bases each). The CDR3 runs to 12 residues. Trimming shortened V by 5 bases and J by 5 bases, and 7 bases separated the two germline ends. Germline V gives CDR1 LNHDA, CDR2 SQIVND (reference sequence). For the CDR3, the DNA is TGTGCCAGTAGTCCGGGACACAATGAGCAGTTCTTC. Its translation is CASSPGHNEQFF.

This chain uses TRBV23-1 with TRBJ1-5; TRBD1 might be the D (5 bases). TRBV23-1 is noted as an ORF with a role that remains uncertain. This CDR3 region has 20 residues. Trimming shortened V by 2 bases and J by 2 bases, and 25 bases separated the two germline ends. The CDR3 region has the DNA TGCGCCAGCAGTCAAAGCCTACCGGGACTCGGGACGGACGGCAATCAGCCCCAGCATTTT. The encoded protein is CASSQSLPGLGTDGNQPQHF.

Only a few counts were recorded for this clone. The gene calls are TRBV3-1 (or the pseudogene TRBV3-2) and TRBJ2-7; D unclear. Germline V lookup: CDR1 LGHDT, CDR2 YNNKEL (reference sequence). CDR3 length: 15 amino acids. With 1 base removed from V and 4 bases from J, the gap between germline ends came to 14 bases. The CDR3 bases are TGTGCCAGCAGCCAAGGGGGAAGGGTAGGGTACGAGCAGTACTTC. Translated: CASSQGGRVGYEQYF.

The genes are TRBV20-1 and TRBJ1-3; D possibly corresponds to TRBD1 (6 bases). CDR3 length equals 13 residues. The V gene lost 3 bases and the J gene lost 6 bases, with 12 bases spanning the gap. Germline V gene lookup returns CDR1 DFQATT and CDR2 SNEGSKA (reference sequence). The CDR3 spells CSASSGVKNTIYF. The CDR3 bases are TGCAGTGCTAGTTCAGGGGTAAAAAACACCATATATTTT.